This T cell receptor (beta chain) was captured by sequencing in a study of monozygotic twins with inflammatory bowel disease. As regards this clonotype: Its specificity is unknown.

Points from the study as a whole: Different T cell subtypes could not be distinguished.

Germline-derived CDR1 and CDR2 are SQVTM and ANQGSEA. CDR3 length equals 14 residues. With the 5' RACE reads reprocessed, TCRdb shows one record per CDR3 protein and no DNA. The listing records 300,000 to 450,000 distinct CDR3 sequences. Source material: blood. The receptor comes from a human donor with ulcerative colitis or Crohn's disease, or a healthy co-twin of an affected twin (not recorded which). The rearrangement uses TRBV29-1 and TRBJ1-2. The CDR3: CSVEDQGFGYGYTF.